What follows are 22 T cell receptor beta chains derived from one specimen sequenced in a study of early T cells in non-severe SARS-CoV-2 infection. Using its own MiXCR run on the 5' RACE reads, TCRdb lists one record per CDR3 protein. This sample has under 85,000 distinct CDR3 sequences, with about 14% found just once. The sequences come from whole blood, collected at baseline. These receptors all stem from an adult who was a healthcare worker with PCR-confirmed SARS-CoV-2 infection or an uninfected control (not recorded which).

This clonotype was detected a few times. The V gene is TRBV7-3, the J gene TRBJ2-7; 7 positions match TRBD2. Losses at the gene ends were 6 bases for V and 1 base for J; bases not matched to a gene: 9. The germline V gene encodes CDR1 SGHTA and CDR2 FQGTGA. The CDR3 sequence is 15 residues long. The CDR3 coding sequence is TGTGCCAGCAGTCGATCTAGCGGTAGTTCCTACGAGCAGTACTTC. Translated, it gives CASSRSSGSSYEQYF.

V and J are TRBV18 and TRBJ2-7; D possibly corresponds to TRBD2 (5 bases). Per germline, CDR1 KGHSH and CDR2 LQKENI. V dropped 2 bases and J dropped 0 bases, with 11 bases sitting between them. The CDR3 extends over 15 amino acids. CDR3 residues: CASSPKWESSYEQYF. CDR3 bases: TGTGCCAGCTCACCAAAATGGGAGAGCTCCTACGAGCAGTACTTC.

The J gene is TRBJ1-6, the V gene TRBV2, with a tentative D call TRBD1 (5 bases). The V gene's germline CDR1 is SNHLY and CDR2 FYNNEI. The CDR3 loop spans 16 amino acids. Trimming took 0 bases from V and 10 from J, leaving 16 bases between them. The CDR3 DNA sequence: TGTGCCAGCAGTGAAGCCCAGGGAAGCTATGGATCACCCCTCCACTTT. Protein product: CASSEAQGSYGSPLHF. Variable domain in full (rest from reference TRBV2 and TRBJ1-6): EPEVTQTPSHQVTQMGQEVILRCVPISNHLYFYWYRQILGQKVEFLVSFYNNEISEKSEIFDDQFSVERPDGSNFTLKIRSTKLEDSAMYFCASSEAQGSYGSPLHFGNGTRLTVT.

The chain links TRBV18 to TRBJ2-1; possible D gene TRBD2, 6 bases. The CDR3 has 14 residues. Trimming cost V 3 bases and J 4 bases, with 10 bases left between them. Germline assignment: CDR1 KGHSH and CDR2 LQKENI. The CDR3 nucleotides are TGTGCCAGCTCACCTAGCGGAGTGTACAATGAGCAGTTCTTC. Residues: CASSPSGVYNEQFF.

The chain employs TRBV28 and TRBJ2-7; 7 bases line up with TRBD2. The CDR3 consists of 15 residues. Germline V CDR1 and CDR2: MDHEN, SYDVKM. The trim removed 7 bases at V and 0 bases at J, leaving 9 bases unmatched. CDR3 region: CASNLGGGGSYEQYF. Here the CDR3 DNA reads TGTGCCAGCAACTTGGGCGGCGGGGGCTCCTACGAGCAGTACTTC.

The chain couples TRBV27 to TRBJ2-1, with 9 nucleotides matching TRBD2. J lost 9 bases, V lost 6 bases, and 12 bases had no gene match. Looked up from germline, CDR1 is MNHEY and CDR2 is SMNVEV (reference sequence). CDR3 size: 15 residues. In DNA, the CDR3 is TGTGCCAGCAGCACTCCGGGACTAGCCTGGGGTGAGCAGTTCTTC. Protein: CASSTPGLAWGEQFF.

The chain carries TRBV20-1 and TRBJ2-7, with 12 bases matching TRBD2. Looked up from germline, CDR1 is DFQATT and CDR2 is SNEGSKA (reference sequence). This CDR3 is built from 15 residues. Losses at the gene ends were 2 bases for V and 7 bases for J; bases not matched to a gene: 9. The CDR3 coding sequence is TGCAGTGCTAGATCCCCGACTAGCGGGAGAGGGGAGCAGTACTTC. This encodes CSARSPTSGRGEQYF.

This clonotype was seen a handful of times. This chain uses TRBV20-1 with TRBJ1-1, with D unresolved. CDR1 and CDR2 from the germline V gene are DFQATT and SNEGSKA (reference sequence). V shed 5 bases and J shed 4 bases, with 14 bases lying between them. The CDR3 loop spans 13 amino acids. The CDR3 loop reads CSAEAGESTEAFF. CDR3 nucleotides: TGCAGTGCTGAAGCTGGGGAGAGCACTGAAGCTTTCTTT.

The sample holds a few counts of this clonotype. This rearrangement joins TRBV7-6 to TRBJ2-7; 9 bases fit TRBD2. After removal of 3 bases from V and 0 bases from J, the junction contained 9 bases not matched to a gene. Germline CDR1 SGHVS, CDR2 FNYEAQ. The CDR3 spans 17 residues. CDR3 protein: CASSLGGLAESSYEQYF. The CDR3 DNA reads TGTGCCAGCAGCTTGGGGGGACTAGCCGAGAGCTCCTACGAGCAGTACTTC. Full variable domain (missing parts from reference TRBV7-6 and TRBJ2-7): GAGVSQSPRYKVTKRGQDVALRCDPISGHVSLYWYRQALGQGPEFLTYFNYEAQQDKSGLPNDRFSAERPEGSISTLTIQRTEQRDSAMYRCASSLGGLAESSYEQYFGPGTRLTVT.

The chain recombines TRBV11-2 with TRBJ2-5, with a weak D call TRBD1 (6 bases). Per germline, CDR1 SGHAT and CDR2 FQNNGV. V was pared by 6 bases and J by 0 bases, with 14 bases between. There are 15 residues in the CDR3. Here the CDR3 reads CASRATGGYQETQYF. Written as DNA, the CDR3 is TGTGCCAGCAGAGCGACAGGAGGATACCAAGAGACCCAGTACTTC.

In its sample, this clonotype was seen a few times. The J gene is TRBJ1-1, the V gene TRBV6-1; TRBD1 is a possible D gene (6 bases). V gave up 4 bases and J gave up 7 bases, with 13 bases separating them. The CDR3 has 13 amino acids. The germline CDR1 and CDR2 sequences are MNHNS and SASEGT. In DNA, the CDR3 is TGTGCCAGCAGTGTCGCAGGGGAGGGTGAAGCTTTCTTT. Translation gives CASSVAGEGEAFF.

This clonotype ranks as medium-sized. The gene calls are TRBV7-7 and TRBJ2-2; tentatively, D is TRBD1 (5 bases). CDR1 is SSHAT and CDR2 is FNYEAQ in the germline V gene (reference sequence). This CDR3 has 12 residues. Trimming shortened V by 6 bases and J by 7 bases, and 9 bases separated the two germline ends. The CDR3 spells CASSPTGGELFF. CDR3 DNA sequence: TGTGCCAGCAGTCCTACAGGCGGGGAGCTGTTTTTT.

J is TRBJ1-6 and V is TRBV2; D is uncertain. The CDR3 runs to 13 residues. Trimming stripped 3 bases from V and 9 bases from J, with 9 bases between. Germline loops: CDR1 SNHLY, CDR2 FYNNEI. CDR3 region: CASSDGEVSPLHF. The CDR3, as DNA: TGTGCCAGCAGTGACGGGGAGGTTTCACCCCTCCACTTT.

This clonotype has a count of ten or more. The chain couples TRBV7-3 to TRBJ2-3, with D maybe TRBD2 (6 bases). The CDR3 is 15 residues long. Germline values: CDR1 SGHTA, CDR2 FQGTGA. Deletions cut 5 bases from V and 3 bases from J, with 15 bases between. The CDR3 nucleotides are TGTGCCAGCAGCCGGGGAACTAGCAGAACAGATACGCAGTATTTT. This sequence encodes CASSRGTSRTDTQYF.

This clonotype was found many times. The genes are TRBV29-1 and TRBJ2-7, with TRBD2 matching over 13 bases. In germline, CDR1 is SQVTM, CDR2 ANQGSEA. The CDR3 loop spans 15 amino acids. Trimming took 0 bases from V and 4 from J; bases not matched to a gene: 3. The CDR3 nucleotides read TGCAGCGTTGAAGATCGGACTAGCGGGAGTTACGAGCAGTACTTC. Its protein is CSVEDRTSGSYEQYF.

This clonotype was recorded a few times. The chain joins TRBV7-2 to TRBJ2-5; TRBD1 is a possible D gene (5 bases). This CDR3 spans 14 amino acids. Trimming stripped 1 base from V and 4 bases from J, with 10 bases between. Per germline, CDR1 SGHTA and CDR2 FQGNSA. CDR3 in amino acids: CASSLGAGLETQYF. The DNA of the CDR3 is TGTGCCAGCAGCTTAGGCGCAGGGTTAGAGACCCAGTACTTC.

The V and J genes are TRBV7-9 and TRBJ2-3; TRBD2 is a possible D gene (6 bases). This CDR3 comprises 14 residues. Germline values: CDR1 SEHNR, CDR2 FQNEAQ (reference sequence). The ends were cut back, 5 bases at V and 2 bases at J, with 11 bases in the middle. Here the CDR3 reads CASSHSGSTDTQYF. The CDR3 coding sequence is TGTGCCAGCAGCCACAGCGGGTCCACAGATACGCAGTATTTT.

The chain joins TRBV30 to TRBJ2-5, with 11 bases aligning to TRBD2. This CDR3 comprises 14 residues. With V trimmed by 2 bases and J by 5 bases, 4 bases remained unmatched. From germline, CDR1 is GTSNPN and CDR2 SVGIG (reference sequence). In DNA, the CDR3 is TGTGCCTGGAGTCTACTAGCGGGAGTGGAGACCCAGTACTTC. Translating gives CAWSLLAGVETQYF.

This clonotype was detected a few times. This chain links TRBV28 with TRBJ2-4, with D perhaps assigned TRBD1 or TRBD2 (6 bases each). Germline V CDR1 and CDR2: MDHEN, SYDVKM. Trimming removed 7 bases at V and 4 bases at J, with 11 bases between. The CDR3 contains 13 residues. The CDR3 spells CASKWGAKNIQYF. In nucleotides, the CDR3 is TGTGCCAGCAAGTGGGGGGCAAAAAACATTCAGTACTTC.

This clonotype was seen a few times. The DNA for the CDR3 is TGTGCCAGCAGTTACTCGGCCAGAGCAACTGGAAACACCATATATTTT. This gives the protein CASSYSARATGNTIYF. J is TRBJ1-3 and V is TRBV6-5; no reliable D call. The V end was cut by 0 bases, the J end by 2 bases, with 11 bases between. This CDR3 spans 16 amino acids. The germline V gene has CDR1 MNHEY and CDR2 SVGAGI.

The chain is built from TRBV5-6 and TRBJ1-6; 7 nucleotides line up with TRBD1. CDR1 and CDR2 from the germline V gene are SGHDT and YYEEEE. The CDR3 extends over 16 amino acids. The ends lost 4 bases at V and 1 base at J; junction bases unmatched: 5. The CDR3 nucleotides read TGTGCCAGCAGCACCAAACAGGGGTCCTATAATTCACCCCTCCACTTT. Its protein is CASSTKQGSYNSPLHF.

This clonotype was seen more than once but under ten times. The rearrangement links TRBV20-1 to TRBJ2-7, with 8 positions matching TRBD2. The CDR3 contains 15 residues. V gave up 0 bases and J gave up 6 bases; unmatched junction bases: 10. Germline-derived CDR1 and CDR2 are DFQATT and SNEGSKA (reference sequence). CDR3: CSARDVSGGLREQYF. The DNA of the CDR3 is TGCAGTGCTAGAGATGTGTCGGGAGGGCTACGCGAGCAGTACTTC.